These T cell receptor beta chains were read from a single sample in a study of blood T cells in healthy people across ages. TCRdb independently ran MiXCR on the 5' RACE reads; one entry per CDR3 protein. Of approximately 1.5 million distinct CDR3 sequences listed, around 35% are singletons. The sequenced sample consisted of blood. All receptors derive from a woman aged 30 to 39 in good health. Both conserved end residues are part of each CDR3. Each record gives: V gene, J gene, D gene, clone size, CDR3 protein, CDR3 DNA. D genes are given only for firm matches. Expanded clones get a size class; other rows say once, few or many, or leave the size out.

V gene: TRBV27; J gene: TRBJ2-5; D gene: TRBD2; clone size: many; CDR3 protein: CASSRLSLSGSVETQYF; CDR3 DNA: TGTGCCAGCAGCCGACTCAGTTTAAGCGGGAGCGTGGAGACCCAGTACTTC
V gene: TRBV6-1; J gene: TRBJ1-1; D gene: TRBD1; clone size: -; CDR3 protein: CASLWTGRETEAFF; CDR3 DNA: TGTGCCAGCTTGTGGACAGGGAGGGAGACTGAAGCTTTCTTT
V gene: TRBV4-1; J gene: TRBJ2-7; D gene: TRBD1; clone size: -; CDR3 protein: CASSQVGQGTCEQYF; CDR3 DNA: TGCGCCAGCAGCCAAGTGGGACAGGGGACCTGCGAGCAGTACTTC
V gene: TRBV29-1; J gene: TRBJ1-1; D gene: -; clone size: -; CDR3 protein: CSATPRAMNTEAFF; CDR3 DNA: TGCAGCGCCACCCCGAGGGCAATGAACACTGAAGCTTTCTTT
V gene: TRBV19; J gene: TRBJ1-5; D gene: -; clone size: once; CDR3 protein: CASSISLTPSNQPQHF; CDR3 DNA: TGTGCCAGTAGTATCTCTCTCACCCCCTCCAATCAGCCCCAGCATTTT
V gene: TRBV28; J gene: TRBJ2-7; D gene: TRBD1; clone size: -; CDR3 protein: CASSLPRQGSTEQYF; CDR3 DNA: TGTGCCAGCAGTTTGCCCAGACAGGGTAGTACCGAGCAGTACTTC
V gene: TRBV27; J gene: TRBJ2-7; D gene: -; clone size: -; CDR3 protein: CASSLSASVSYEQYF; CDR3 DNA: TGTGCCAGCAGTTTATCGGCTAGCGTATCCTACGAGCAGTACTTC
V gene: TRBV14; J gene: TRBJ1-2; D gene: TRBD1; clone size: few; CDR3 protein: CASSQDHRGPYGYTF; CDR3 DNA: TGTGCCAGCAGCCAAGATCACAGGGGGCCCTATGGCTACACCTTC
V gene: TRBV6-1; J gene: TRBJ2-7; D gene: -; clone size: -; CDR3 protein: CASSAFGLGSSYEQYF; CDR3 DNA: TGTGCCAGCAGCGCCTTCGGACTGGGAAGCTCCTACGAGCAGTACTTC
V gene: TRBV6-1; J gene: TRBJ1-2; D gene: -; clone size: -; CDR3 protein: CASSPQPAAVNYGYTF; CDR3 DNA: TGTGCCAGCAGCCCTCAACCCGCGGCAGTCAACTATGGCTACACCTTC
V gene: TRBV10-3; J gene: TRBJ1-2; D gene: -; clone size: -; CDR3 protein: CAISDVNYGYTF; CDR3 DNA: TGTGCCATCAGTGACGTGAACTATGGCTACACCTTC
V gene: TRBV5-5; J gene: TRBJ1-4; D gene: TRBD1; clone size: few; CDR3 protein: CASSFAADRVFRNEGKLFF; CDR3 DNA: TGTGCCAGCAGCTTCGCAGCCGACAGGGTTTTTCGGAATGAAGGAAAACTGTTTTTT
V gene: TRBV6-1; J gene: TRBJ2-3; D gene: -; clone size: once; CDR3 protein: CASSEPGGSDTQYF; CDR3 DNA: TGTGCCAGCAGTGAGCCCGGGGGCTCTGATACGCAGTATTTT
V gene: TRBV7-3; J gene: TRBJ2-1; D gene: TRBD2; clone size: few; CDR3 protein: CASSSPRGGPSEQFF; CDR3 DNA: TGTGCCAGCAGCTCCCCCCGGGGGGGCCCCAGTGAGCAGTTCTTC
V gene: TRBV29-1; J gene: TRBJ2-3; D gene: TRBD2; clone size: many; CDR3 protein: CSVAPSGFTDTQYF; CDR3 DNA: TGCAGCGTTGCCCCTAGCGGCTTCACAGATACGCAGTATTTT
V gene: TRBV18; J gene: TRBJ2-7; D gene: -; clone size: few; CDR3 protein: CASSPPSQAATYEQYF; CDR3 DNA: TGTGCCAGCTCACCTCCTTCGCAGGCAGCCACCTACGAGCAGTACTTC
V gene: TRBV2; J gene: TRBJ2-3; D gene: -; clone size: -; CDR3 protein: CASSYPAGAYF; CDR3 DNA: TGTGCCAGCTCTTATCCGGCCGGGGCGTATTTT
V gene: TRBV2; J gene: TRBJ1-1; D gene: TRBD1; clone size: -; CDR3 protein: CASREPPGQGTEAFF; CDR3 DNA: TGTGCCAGCAGAGAGCCTCCGGGACAGGGGACTGAAGCTTTCTTT
V gene: TRBV10-3; J gene: TRBJ2-3; D gene: TRBD1; clone size: -; CDR3 protein: CAISGTGAGSGSTDTQYF; CDR3 DNA: TGTGCCATCAGTGGGACAGGGGCCGGGAGCGGGAGCACAGATACGCAGTATTTT
V gene: TRBV10-1; J gene: TRBJ1-1; D gene: TRBD1; clone size: -; CDR3 protein: CAIPQLFTSRDRGLAFF; CDR3 DNA: TGCGCAATCCCTCAACTCTTTACGTCCCGGGACAGGGGATTGGCTTTCTTT
V gene: TRBV28; J gene: TRBJ2-1; D gene: -; clone size: many; CDR3 protein: CASSPSYNEQFF; CDR3 DNA: TGTGCCAGCAGCCCATCCTACAATGAGCAGTTCTTC
V gene: TRBV20-1; J gene: TRBJ2-7; D gene: TRBD2; clone size: -; CDR3 protein: CSASQREVITYEQYF; CDR3 DNA: TGCAGTGCTAGCCAGCGGGAGGTAATAACCTACGAGCAGTACTTC
V gene: TRBV30; J gene: TRBJ2-7; D gene: TRBD1; clone size: -; CDR3 protein: CAWSAPLRTGVYEQYF; CDR3 DNA: TGTGCCTGGAGTGCCCCCCTCCGGACAGGGGTCTACGAGCAGTACTTC
V gene: TRBV27; J gene: TRBJ2-1; D gene: TRBD2; clone size: -; CDR3 protein: CASSPRLADRDNEQFF; CDR3 DNA: TGTGCCAGCAGTCCTCGACTAGCTGACCGAGACAATGAGCAGTTCTTC
V gene: TRBV20-1; J gene: TRBJ2-7; D gene: TRBD2; clone size: few; CDR3 protein: CNASGRGSYEQYF; CDR3 DNA: TGCAATGCTAGTGGGCGGGGGTCCTACGAGCAGTACTTC
V gene: TRBV12-3/TRBV12-4; J gene: TRBJ2-3; D gene: -; clone size: many; CDR3 protein: CASSLPSPDTQYF; CDR3 DNA: TGTGCCAGCAGTTTACCATCCCCAGATACGCAGTATTTT
V gene: TRBV3-1; J gene: TRBJ1-1; D gene: -; clone size: -; CDR3 protein: CASSQETLRRNTEAFF; CDR3 DNA: TGTGCCAGCAGCCAAGAGACCCTCCGAAGGAACACTGAAGCTTTCTTT
V gene: TRBV27; J gene: TRBJ1-2; D gene: -; clone size: few; CDR3 protein: CASSSGQTLSYGYTF; CDR3 DNA: TGTGCCAGCAGTTCCGGACAGACTCTTAGCTATGGCTACACCTTC
V gene: TRBV7-6; J gene: TRBJ1-6; D gene: -; clone size: few; CDR3 protein: CASSLTNSYNSPLHF; CDR3 DNA: TGTGCCAGCAGCTTAACGAACTCCTATAATTCACCCCTCCACTTT
V gene: TRBV3-1; J gene: TRBJ2-5; D gene: TRBD1; clone size: many; CDR3 protein: CASRDRAETQYF; CDR3 DNA: TGTGCCAGCAGGGACAGGGCGGAGACCCAGTACTTC
V gene: TRBV11-2; J gene: TRBJ2-3; D gene: TRBD1; clone size: -; CDR3 protein: CASSGLGTGITSTDTQYF; CDR3 DNA: TGTGCCAGCAGCGGTCTGGGGACAGGGATTACTAGCACAGATACGCAGTATTTT
V gene: TRBV7-9; J gene: TRBJ2-7; D gene: -; clone size: few; CDR3 protein: CASSFIGGEQYF; CDR3 DNA: TGTGCCAGCAGCTTTATCGGGGGCGAGCAGTACTTC
V gene: TRBV29-1; J gene: TRBJ2-1; D gene: TRBD1; clone size: few; CDR3 protein: CSVRDRGPNEQFF; CDR3 DNA: TGCAGCGTTCGGGACAGGGGTCCCAATGAGCAGTTCTTC
V gene: TRBV7-2; J gene: TRBJ1-6; D gene: -; clone size: -; CDR3 protein: CASTEGLSSYNSPLHF; CDR3 DNA: TGTGCCAGCACCGAAGGACTGAGCTCCTATAATTCACCCCTCCACTTT
V gene: TRBV20-1; J gene: TRBJ2-1; D gene: -; clone size: few; CDR3 protein: CSAREVGTRSYNEQFF; CDR3 DNA: TGCAGTGCTAGAGAAGTCGGGACTCGATCCTACAATGAGCAGTTCTTC
V gene: TRBV7-8; J gene: TRBJ2-5; D gene: -; clone size: -; CDR3 protein: CASSLEFGEETQYF; CDR3 DNA: TGTGCCAGCAGCTTAGAATTCGGGGAAGAGACCCAGTACTTC
V gene: TRBV7-2; J gene: TRBJ2-1; D gene: -; clone size: -; CDR3 protein: CASSPPGRRGNEQFF; CDR3 DNA: TGTGCCAGCAGCCCTCCGGGGAGAAGGGGCAATGAGCAGTTCTTC